Listed here are 17 T cell receptor beta chains from one sample, sequenced in a study of blood T cells in healthy people across ages. Then a second PCR, running roughly 7 to 11 cycles, was carried out with a sample-barcoded 5' primer and a J-beta primer mix. TCRdb reanalysed the 5' RACE reads using MiXCR and keeps one entry per CDR3 protein. Seen here are over 1,500,000 distinct CDR3 sequences, about 39% observed once, and the top ten hold roughly 24%. What was sequenced was blood. The receptors here all came from a human donor in good health.

The J gene is TRBJ2-7, the V gene TRBV28; TRBD1 matches at 9 bases. With 6 bases clipped from V and 4 bases from J, the junction kept 10 bases outside the gene matches. This CDR3 region has 15 residues. Germline CDR1 MDHEN, CDR2 SYDVKM. CDR3 region: CASRSRDRVWYEQYF. CDR3 coding DNA: TGTGCCAGCAGGTCCAGGGACAGGGTTTGGTACGAGCAGTACTTC. The whole variable domain, filled in from reference TRBV28 and TRBJ2-7, reads DVKVTQSSRYLVKRTGEKVFLECVQDMDHENMFWYRQDPGLGLRLIYFSYDVKMKEKGDIPEGYSVSREKKERFSLILESASTNQTSMYLCASRSRDRVWYEQYFGPGTRLTVT.

The V gene is TRBV5-1, the J gene TRBJ2-1; 7 nucleotides match TRBD2. Germline trimming cut 0 bases from V and 2 bases from J; bases unmatched to any gene: 11. Per germline, CDR1 SGHRS and CDR2 YFSETQ. The CDR3 loop spans 18 amino acids. The CDR3 loop reads CASSLAVEAGETYNEQFF. The CDR3 region has the DNA TGCGCCAGCAGCTTGGCCGTGGAGGCGGGGGAGACCTACAATGAGCAGTTCTTC.

The chain uses TRBV5-6 and TRBJ2-3, with D perhaps TRBD1 (6 bases). V lost 6 bases and J 5 bases, leaving 16 bases between the germline ends. The CDR3 runs to 14 residues. Germline loops: CDR1 SGHDT, CDR2 YYEEEE. CDR3 coding DNA: TGTGCCAGCAATTCTTATGGGGGCGAAGATACGCAGTATTTT. The encoded protein is CASNSYGGEDTQYF.

The chain uses TRBV20-1 and TRBJ1-3; D may be TRBD1 (6 bases). Trimming cost V 3 bases and J 3 bases, with 12 bases left between them. Germline V lookup: CDR1 DFQATT, CDR2 SNEGSKA (reference sequence). CDR3 length: 14 amino acids. The CDR3 region is CSASPGQFGNTIYF. Here the CDR3 DNA reads TGCAGTGCTAGTCCCGGACAGTTTGGAAACACCATATATTTT.

The V and J genes are TRBV27 and TRBJ2-7; 8 positions agree with TRBD1. Germline loops: CDR1 MNHEY, CDR2 SMNVEV (reference sequence). The V and J ends lost 3 bases and 3 bases, in that order; junction bases with no gene match: 4. The CDR3 has 14 residues. The CDR3 loop is CASSFRDRFYEQYF. As DNA, the CDR3 is TGTGCCAGCAGTTTTCGGGACAGGTTCTACGAGCAGTACTTC.

The chain couples TRBV27 to TRBJ2-1; 8 positions match TRBD2. The CDR3 spans 16 residues. CDR1 MNHEY and CDR2 SMNVEV come from the germline V gene (reference sequence). V shed 7 bases, J shed 0 bases, and the junction held 8 bases outside the gene matches. The CDR3, as DNA: TGTGCCAGCACCAATAGCGGGGCGAGCTCCTACAATGAGCAGTTCTTC. Translated, it gives CASTNSGASSYNEQFF.

CDR3 in DNA: TGTGCCAGCAGTTTGGCCGGGGTGGGGACACATCTGTTCTCCCAGCCCCAGCATTTT. Its protein is CASSLAGVGTHLFSQPQHF. This sequence joins TRBV12-3 or TRBV12-4 and TRBJ1-5; possible D gene TRBD1, 6 bases. V lost 3 bases to trimming and J lost 7 bases, with 28 bases between them. The CDR3 sequence is 19 residues long.

This chain uses TRBV5-6 with TRBJ2-7, with 11 positions matching TRBD1. The CDR3 is 14 amino acids. Germline-derived CDR1 and CDR2 are SGHDT and YYEEEE. The V and J ends lost 3 bases and 6 bases, in that order; junction bases with no gene match: 5. The DNA for the CDR3 is TGTGCCAGCAGCTCAAGGACAGGGGGCGGCGAGCAGTACTTC. Its protein is CASSSRTGGGEQYF.

The chain combines TRBV7-2 with TRBJ2-1; D gene uncertain. The CDR3 is 12 amino acids. Deletions cut 5 bases from V and 5 bases from J, with 7 bases between. CDR1 and CDR2 (germline): SGHTA, FQGNSA. This CDR3 is CASSPDHNEQFF. In nucleotides, the CDR3 is TGTGCCAGCAGCCCCGACCACAATGAGCAGTTCTTC.

The chain couples TRBV15 to TRBJ2-3; D perhaps matches TRBD1 (5 bases). CDR1 and CDR2 from the germline V gene are LNHNV and YYDKDF (reference sequence). The CDR3 is made up of 14 amino acids. With 7 bases removed from V and 2 bases from J, the gap between germline ends came to 13 bases. The CDR3 loop is CATNQDKVTDTQYF. The CDR3 DNA follows: TGTGCCACCAACCAGGACAAGGTCACAGATACGCAGTATTTT.

This chain links TRBV5-1 with TRBJ1-5; D is unresolved. This CDR3 comprises 15 residues. The germline V gene encodes CDR1 SGHRS and CDR2 YFSETQ. V lost 0 bases to trimming and J lost 5 bases, with 12 bases between them. The CDR3 DNA follows: TGCGCCAGCAGCTTGGGACAAAGTGCGGATCAGCCCCAGCATTTT. It specifies CASSLGQSADQPQHF. Filled out from reference TRBV5-1 and TRBJ1-5, the complete variable domain reads KAGVTQTPRYLIKTRGQQVTLSCSPISGHRSVSWYQQTPGQGLQFLFEYFSETQRNKGNFPGRFSGRQFSNSRSEMNVSTLELGDSALYLCASSLGQSADQPQHFGDGTRLSIL.

The table lists this clonotype with a few counts. The chain joins TRBV27 to TRBJ2-7; the match to TRBD1 covers 7 bases. CDR3 length equals 18 residues. V gave up 0 bases and J gave up 4 bases; unmatched junction bases: 15. Germline CDR1 reads MNHEY; CDR2 reads SMNVEV (reference sequence). The CDR3 here is CASSLSPGGLVVGYEQYF. CDR3 nucleotide sequence: TGTGCCAGCAGTTTATCTCCAGGGGGATTAGTGGTCGGTTACGAGCAGTACTTC.

The V gene is TRBV6-1, the J gene TRBJ2-2; 15 bases agree with TRBD2. The CDR3 extends over 17 amino acids. V lost 4 bases to trimming and J lost 2 bases; unmatched junction nucleotides: 2. Germline lookup yields CDR1 MNHNS and CDR2 SASEGT. CDR3 nucleotide sequence: TGTGCCAGCAGTGGGACTAGCGGGGGGGGCAACACCGGGGAGCTGTTTTTT. It is translated as CASSGTSGGGNTGELFF.

This clonotype appeared a few times. V gene TRBV20-1 combines with J gene TRBJ2-7, with D unresolved. The CDR3 spans 14 residues. Per the germline V gene, CDR1 is DFQATT and CDR2 is SNEGSKA (reference sequence). V lost 6 bases to trimming and J lost 1 base, with 16 bases between them. DNA of the CDR3: TGCAGTGCCCCCCCCACGCAGCGATCCTACGAGCAGTACTTC. Amino acids: CSAPPTQRSYEQYF.

This clonotype was detected a few times. The J gene is TRBJ2-1, the V gene TRBV5-1, with no clear D. The germline CDR1 and CDR2 sequences are SGHRS and YFSETQ. The CDR3 covers 15 residues. V was pared by 4 bases and J by 0 bases, with 11 bases between. The CDR3 nucleotides read TGCGCCAGCAGCGCGGACCTGAGCTCCTACAATGAGCAGTTCTTC. This encodes CASSADLSSYNEQFF.

This sequence joins TRBV20-1 and TRBJ2-4; maybe TRBD2 (6 bases). V lost 5 bases to trimming and J lost 0 bases, with 17 bases between them. This CDR3 region has 16 residues. CDR1 is DFQATT, CDR2 SNEGSKA, per germline (reference sequence). CDR3 nucleotide sequence: TGCAGTGCTGCGGGGCCCAGGGCGATAGCCAAAAACATTCAGTACTTC. This translates into CSAAGPRAIAKNIQYF.

The V call is TRBV18, the J call TRBJ2-5; D is unclear. Judging by the DNA end, TRBJ2-7 fits better; the J call may be wrong. Germline CDR1 and CDR2: KGHSH and LQKENI. This CDR3 is built from 14 residues. This chain's CDR3 is CASSQKGKGYEQYF. DNA of the CDR3: TGTGCCAGCTCACAAAAAGGGAAGGGCTACGAGCAGTACTTC.